These 24 T cell receptor beta chains originate from one sample sequenced in a study of cytomegalovirus exposure and HLA in healthy donors. PCR amplification relied on 60 Vbeta primers (plus 13 Jbeta primers). Some clones are missing from TCRdb's copy, which holds only in-frame ones; the method was immunoSEQ multiplex PCR. The sample carries a few hundred thousand clones, about 66% recorded once. Sequenced sample: PBMCs. These receptors were taken from a female donor in good health and CMV-seronegative.

J is TRBJ1-3 and V is TRBV30; D unresolved. The V and J ends lost 3 bases and 4 bases respectively, with 7 bases between them. From germline, CDR1 is GTSNPN and CDR2 SVGIG (reference sequence). The CDR3 is 12 residues long. CDR3 nucleotides: TGTGCCTGGAGCCCCTCCGGAAACACCATATATTTT. The encoded protein is CAWSPSGNTIYF.

This chain joins TRBV2 and TRBJ2-3, with TRBD2 matching 10 bases. V lost 6 bases to trimming and J lost 4 bases; unmatched junction nucleotides: 16. Germline V gives CDR1 SNHLY, CDR2 FYNNEI. The length of the CDR3 is 18 residues. This CDR3 is CASRPAGGPLRGPDTQYF. DNA for the CDR3: TGTGCCAGCAGACCAGCGGGAGGGCCTCTTAGGGGGCCAGATACGCAGTATTTT.

The chain carries TRBV2 and TRBJ1-2, with 10 bases that match TRBD1. J lost 4 bases, V lost 9 bases, and 8 bases had no gene match. Germline V gives CDR1 SNHLY, CDR2 FYNNEI. The CDR3 is 14 residues long. For the CDR3, the DNA is TGTGCCAGTGAACCTTGGGACAGGGGCTATGGCTACACCTTC. It specifies CASEPWDRGYGYTF. Filled out from reference TRBV2 and TRBJ1-2, the complete variable domain reads EPEVTQTPSHQVTQMGQEVILRCVPISNHLYFYWYRQILGQKVEFLVSFYNNEISEKSEIFDDQFSVERPDGSNFTLKIRSTKLEDSAMYFCASEPWDRGYGYTFGSGTRLTVV.

The rearrangement joins TRBV15 to TRBJ1-1; possible D gene TRBD1, 6 bases. V was trimmed by 5 bases and J by 0 bases, leaving 19 bases between them. CDR3 length: 17 amino acids. Looked up from germline, CDR1 is LNHNV and CDR2 is YYDKDF (reference sequence). DNA for the CDR3: TGTGCCACCAGCCCACAGGGAGACAGGCTTTTGAACACTGAAGCTTTCTTT. Translating gives CATSPQGDRLLNTEAFF.

This clone has more than one count but fewer than ten. The J gene is TRBJ2-7, the V gene TRBV28; 7 bases agree with TRBD1. V lost 3 bases and J lost 6; bases outside the gene matches: 5. CDR1 is MDHEN, CDR2 SYDVKM, per germline. CDR3 size: 13 residues. The CDR3 DNA is TGTGCCAGCAGTTTGTCGACAGGGACCGAGCAGTACTTC. Its protein product is CASSLSTGTEQYF.

V and J are TRBV5-5 and TRBJ2-1, with TRBD2 matching 11 bases. Germline V gene data show CDR1 as SGHKS and CDR2 as YYEKEE (reference sequence). This CDR3 comprises 15 residues. J gave up 6 bases and V 0 bases, and 2 bases lay outside the gene matches. The CDR3 DNA follows: TGTGCCAGCAGCTTGGGACTAGCGGGGACCAATGAGCAGTTCTTC. Amino acids: CASSLGLAGTNEQFF.

J is TRBJ2-7 and V is TRBV5-4, with D maybe TRBD2 (8 bases). This CDR3 is built from 15 residues. The germline gives CDR1 SGHNT, CDR2 YYREEE (reference sequence). Trimming cost V 3 bases and J 0 bases, with 13 bases left between them. Written as DNA, the CDR3 is TGTGCCAGCAGCTATAGCGGGACAGCCTCCTACGAGCAGTACTTC. Its translation is CASSYSGTASYEQYF.

The CDR3 loop reads CASREPGQGADGYTF. As DNA, the CDR3 is TGTGCCAGCAGGGAACCTGGACAGGGGGCGGATGGCTACACCTTC. This chain joins TRBV6-1 and TRBJ1-2; 11 bases match TRBD1. The CDR3 length is 15 residues. The V gene's germline CDR1 is MNHNS and CDR2 SASEGT. J lost 6 bases, V lost 6 bases, and 9 bases had no gene match.

V is TRBV28 and J is TRBJ1-4; the D is unclear. CDR1 is MDHEN, CDR2 SYDVKM, per germline. The CDR3 loop spans 15 amino acids. V lost 2 bases, J lost 4 bases, and 11 bases lay in between. CDR3 coding DNA: TGTGCCAGCAGTTTAGGGGTCGGGATTAATGAAAAACTGTTTTTT. It encodes CASSLGVGINEKLFF.

The gene calls are TRBV2 and TRBJ1-5; 7 bases align to TRBD1. Germline trimming cut 4 bases from V and 4 bases from J; bases unmatched to any gene: 4. The CDR3 is 14 residues long. The germline CDR1 and CDR2 sequences are SNHLY and FYNNEI. The CDR3 reads CASSGQGENQPQHF. In DNA form, the CDR3 reads TGTGCCAGCAGTGGACAGGGAGAAAATCAGCCCCAGCATTTT.

The genes are TRBV2 and TRBJ1-5; D unresolved. Trimming cost V 7 bases and J 5 bases, with 12 bases left between them. The CDR3 totals 13 residues. CDR1 SNHLY and CDR2 FYNNEI come from the germline V gene. The CDR3 DNA is TGTGCCAGCAACGGGGAGGGAGATCAGCCCCAGCATTTT. The encoded protein is CASNGEGDQPQHF.

V gene TRBV5-4 combines with J gene TRBJ2-5; 9 positions match TRBD1. Germline values: CDR1 SGHNT, CDR2 YYREEE (reference sequence). With 2 bases clipped from V and 3 bases from J, the junction kept 2 bases outside the gene matches. The CDR3 contains 14 residues. The chain's CDR3 is CASSFRDREETQYF. The CDR3 DNA reads as TGTGCCAGCAGCTTCCGGGACAGGGAAGAGACCCAGTACTTC. The complete variable domain, with remaining parts taken from reference TRBV5-4 and TRBJ2-5, reads ETGVTQSPTHLIKTRGQQVTLRCSSQSGHNTVSWYQQALGQGPQFIFQYYREEENGRGNFPPRFSGLQFPNYSSELNVNALELDDSALYLCASSFRDREETQYFGPGTRLLVL.

There are a few counts of this clone. The V and J genes are TRBV10-2 and TRBJ2-3, with D maybe TRBD2 (5 bases). Per the germline V gene, CDR1 is WSHSY and CDR2 is SAAADI. The V end lost 2 bases, the J end lost 2 bases, and 11 bases lay between the germline ends. CDR3 length equals 15 residues. The CDR3 DNA reads as TGCGCCAGCAGTGAGGAGGTGGGAGTCACAGATACGCAGTATTTT. Amino acids: CASSEEVGVTDTQYF.

V is TRBV6-6 and J is TRBJ2-1; maybe TRBD1 (6 bases). V was pared by 4 bases and J by 7 bases, with 17 bases between. CDR1 and CDR2 (germline): MNHNY, SVGAGI (reference sequence). The CDR3 has 15 residues. CDR3 sequence reads: CASSFRGSLGNEQFF. In DNA, the CDR3 is TGTGCCAGCAGTTTCAGGGGAAGTCTAGGTAATGAGCAGTTCTTC.

This clone was seen only a few times. The chain is built from TRBV6-1 and TRBJ2-5, with 8 nucleotides matching TRBD2. V was clipped by 10 bases and J by 3 bases; unmatched bases: 7. CDR3 length: 13 residues. The germline gives CDR1 MNHNS, CDR2 SASEGT. CDR3 bases: TGTGCCACTCGGGGGGGCGGGGAAGAGACCCAGTACTTC. Translating gives CATRGGGEETQYF.

This clone was counted only a few times. V usage is TRBV11-3 and J usage is TRBJ2-3; 11 bases fit TRBD2. This CDR3 is 20 amino acids long. Germline CDR1 SGHNT, CDR2 YENEEA. Losses at the gene ends were 3 bases for V and 5 bases for J; bases not matched to a gene: 19. For the CDR3, the DNA is TGTGCCAGCAGCTTTATGGGACAGGCTTTACTAGCGGGAGTGTTAGATACGCAGTATTTT. Protein: CASSFMGQALLAGVLDTQYF.

This clone was picked up a small number of times. The chain combines TRBV10-3 with TRBJ2-7; 9 nucleotides agree with TRBD1. Trimming cost V 6 bases and J 7 bases; bases outside gene matches: 10. CDR1 ENHRY and CDR2 SYGVKD come from the germline V gene. There are 14 residues in the CDR3. CDR3: CAIRSPDRGEEQYF. CDR3 nucleotides: TGTGCCATCAGGTCCCCGGACAGGGGAGAAGAGCAGTACTTC.

V gene TRBV27 combines with J gene TRBJ2-7; possible D gene TRBD2, 5 bases. CDR3 length: 14 amino acids. Trimming cost V 4 bases and J 2 bases, with 12 bases left between them. Germline CDR1 MNHEY, CDR2 SMNVEV (reference sequence). In nucleotides, the CDR3 is TGTGCCAGCAGTTCGGGGAGCGGAGCCTACGAGCAGTACTTC. Its translation is CASSSGSGAYEQYF.

The gene calls are TRBV27 and TRBJ1-1; D gene unclear. CDR1 is MNHEY, CDR2 SMNVEV, per germline (reference sequence). CDR3 length equals 14 residues. Trimming shortened V by 0 bases and J by 0 bases, and 5 bases separated the two germline ends. CDR3: CASSLSALNTEAFF. DNA for the CDR3: TGTGCCAGCAGTTTATCGGCATTGAACACTGAAGCTTTCTTT.

The chain is built from TRBV6-4 and TRBJ1-5; 8 bases are a match to TRBD1. The CDR3 is made up of 16 amino acids. V lost 3 bases to trimming and J lost 7 bases; unmatched junction nucleotides: 11. Germline V gene sequence: CDR1 MRHNA, CDR2 SNTAGT. The CDR3 here is CASSEEQGERFQPQHF. In DNA form, the CDR3 reads TGTGCCAGCAGTGAGGAACAGGGGGAGAGATTCCAGCCCCAGCATTTT.

V usage is TRBV19 and J usage is TRBJ2-1, with D tentatively TRBD1 (7 bases). There are 16 residues in the CDR3. Germline V CDR1 and CDR2: LNHDA, SQIVND (reference sequence). V lost 5 bases, J lost 0 bases, and 14 bases lay in between. CDR3 protein: CASSRGTAISYNEQFF. The CDR3 nucleotides read TGTGCCAGTAGTCGGGGGACAGCAATCTCCTACAATGAGCAGTTCTTC.

J is TRBJ2-7 and V is TRBV6-5; the D gene is possibly TRBD1 (6 bases). The CDR3 length is 14 residues. Trimming stripped 6 bases from V and 6 bases from J, with 18 bases between. Per germline, CDR1 MNHEY and CDR2 SVGAGI. CDR3 protein: CASRRTGITGEQYF. In DNA form, the CDR3 reads TGTGCCAGCAGACGAACAGGGATTACGGGCGAGCAGTACTTC.

This clone has a handful of counts. The genes are TRBV28 and TRBJ2-7, with D tentatively TRBD2 (5 bases). CDR1 MDHEN and CDR2 SYDVKM come from the germline V gene. There are 12 residues in the CDR3. The V end lost 7 bases, the J end lost 7 bases, and 14 bases lay between the germline ends. CDR3: CASTEKQREQYF. The CDR3 DNA reads TGTGCCAGCACCGAAAAACAGCGGGAGCAGTACTTC. Based on the CDR3 plus reference TRBV28 and TRBJ2-7, the full variable domain is DVKVTQSSRYLVKRTGEKVFLECVQDMDHENMFWYRQDPGLGLRLIYFSYDVKMKEKGDIPEGYSVSREKKERFSLILESASTNQTSMYLCASTEKQREQYFGPGTRLTVT.

The rearrangement uses TRBV7-2 and TRBJ2-7; 8 positions match TRBD2. The germline V gene encodes CDR1 SGHTA and CDR2 FQGNSA. The CDR3 has 17 amino acids. Trimming took 4 bases from V and 0 from J; bases not matched to a gene: 11. This chain's CDR3 is CASSSPIAGQSSYEQYF. Written as DNA, the CDR3 is TGTGCCAGCAGCTCGCCGATAGCGGGACAAAGCTCCTACGAGCAGTACTTC.